Sequencing of this TCR beta chain was carried out in a study of T cells in Graves' hyperthyroidism and ophthalmopathy. Broader study findings: Stable hyperthyroidism was told apart from ophthalmopathy by a model built on 13 V-J features. Blood also contained most expanded thyroid clonotypes above 0.001.

From germline, CDR1 is SQVTM and CDR2 ANQGSEA. The trim removed 7 bases at V and 4 bases at J, leaving 7 bases unmatched. This CDR3 comprises 13 residues. In its sample, this clonotype was seen a few times. Its antigen is still unknown. No progression to ophthalmopathy during 18 months of follow-up defined stable disease. Investigators excluded patients with uncontrolled infection, other autoimmune disease, pregnancy or lactation. Amplified TCR beta CDR3 regions derived from RNA transcripts. An initial round of RT-PCR targeting the TCR CDR3 relied on the HTBI primer set. In TCRdb, the multiplex PCR reads were re-called with MiXCR into one record per CDR3 protein. The sample holds about 340,000 distinct CDR3 sequences, 15% to 20% seen once.

This receptor was identified in a woman aged 50 to 65 with Graves' hyperthyroidism. The sample consisted of blood. The genes are TRBV29-1 and TRBJ1-5; 7 bases map to TRBD1. The CDR3, as DNA: TGCAGCGCCTCCCGGGACAGTAATCAGCCCCAGCATTTT. Protein: CSASRDSNQPQHF.